The 32 T cell receptor beta chains below all came from one sample that was sequenced in a study of shared clonotypes between healthy human individuals. Profiling relied on immunoSEQ multiplex PCR, and the TCRdb table lists in-frame clones only, not all of them. The table includes approximately 530,000 clones, about 96% detected once. Sequenced sample: naive CD4+ T cells sorted from blood. Subset described: CD45RA+ positively selected. Receptors originate from a woman in her twenties or thirties in good health.

This rearrangement joins TRBV4-1 to TRBJ2-2; D is possibly TRBD2 (6 bases). Trimming stripped 4 bases from V and 9 bases from J, with 12 bases between. The CDR3 has 13 residues. The germline CDR1 and CDR2 sequences are MGHRA and YSYEKL. The CDR3: CASSPGRAWELFF. The CDR3 region has the DNA TGCGCCAGCAGCCCCGGGAGAGCATGGGAGCTGTTTTTT.

The chain combines TRBV6-6 with TRBJ2-2, with D hard to call. CDR3 size: 12 residues. Germline-derived CDR1 and CDR2 are MNHNY and SVGAGI (reference sequence). Deletions cut 2 bases from V and 7 bases from J, with 5 bases between. For the CDR3, the DNA is TGTGCCAGCAGTTACGGCGGCGGGGAGCTGTTTTTT. Residues: CASSYGGGELFF.

This chain joins TRBV6-1 and TRBJ2-3, with 10 positions matching TRBD2. This CDR3 region has 17 residues. The trim removed 2 bases at V and 4 bases at J, leaving 9 bases unmatched. Germline CDR1 is MNHNS and CDR2 is SASEGT. The CDR3 DNA follows: TGTGCCAGCAGTGAACAACTGAGCGGGAGGGTCGCAGATACGCAGTATTTT. Translated, it gives CASSEQLSGRVADTQYF.

The chain links TRBV5-4 to TRBJ1-5; 11 bases are shared with TRBD1. Trimming at V came to 0 bases and at J to 7 bases, leaving 0 bases not matched to a gene. Per the germline V gene, CDR1 is SGHNT and CDR2 is YYREEE (reference sequence). This CDR3 comprises 14 residues. The CDR3 loop is CASSLGTGGQPQHF. In DNA, the CDR3 is TGTGCCAGCAGCTTGGGGACAGGGGGCCAGCCCCAGCATTTT. The variable domain in full, completed from reference TRBV5-4 and TRBJ1-5, reads ETGVTQSPTHLIKTRGQQVTLRCSSQSGHNTVSWYQQALGQGPQFIFQYYREEENGRGNFPPRFSGLQFPNYSSELNVNALELDDSALYLCASSLGTGGQPQHFGDGTRLSIL.

The CDR3 loop is CASSLLEGTNEKLFF. The CDR3 DNA sequence: TGTGCCAGCAGCTTATTGGAGGGAACTAATGAAAAACTGTTTTTT. The chain is built from TRBV7-6 and TRBJ1-4; no firm D call. With 2 bases removed from V and 1 base from J, the gap between germline ends came to 8 bases. Germline-derived CDR1 and CDR2 are SGHVS and FNYEAQ. CDR3 length equals 15 residues.

The CDR3 DNA is TGTGCCAGCAGTTACTCGAGTGGCAGAGATAATTCACCCCTCCACTTT. Translated, it gives CASSYSSGRDNSPLHF. The J gene is TRBJ1-6, the V gene TRBV6-5; D is unclear. The germline V and J ends were trimmed by 0 bases and 5 bases, with 11 bases remaining between them. The CDR3 is made up of 16 amino acids. Germline values: CDR1 MNHEY, CDR2 SVGAGI.

The chain joins TRBV19 to TRBJ2-2; TRBD2 might be the D (6 bases). The germline V gene has CDR1 LNHDA and CDR2 SQIVND (reference sequence). Trimming removed 5 bases at V and 1 base at J, with 11 bases between. The CDR3 runs to 15 residues. This chain's CDR3 is CASSSSAGNTGELFF. In DNA form, the CDR3 reads TGTGCCAGTAGTTCTAGCGCCGGGAACACCGGGGAGCTGTTTTTT.

The chain uses TRBV7-9 and TRBJ2-7, with D unresolved. The CDR3 loop spans 12 amino acids. Trimming removed 2 bases from V and 9 bases from J, with 11 bases in between. Germline V gene sequence: CDR1 SEHNR, CDR2 FQNEAQ (reference sequence). The CDR3 loop reads CASSLLAEGQYF. CDR3 sequence (DNA): TGTGCCAGCAGCTTATTGGCAGAAGGGCAGTACTTC.

The genes are TRBV30 and TRBJ1-5; D gene ambiguous. Germline lookup yields CDR1 GTSNPN and CDR2 SVGIG (reference sequence). V gave up 2 bases and J gave up 5 bases, with 7 bases separating them. CDR3 length: 12 residues. The CDR3 DNA reads TGTGCCTGGAGTCCCAATGATCAGCCCCAGCATTTT. This translates into CAWSPNDQPQHF.

This clone was recorded only once. The chain joins TRBV4-1 to TRBJ1-6; D gene ambiguous. V was shortened by 0 bases and J by 0 bases, with 9 bases between the two germline ends. This CDR3 has 17 residues. Germline values: CDR1 MGHRA, CDR2 YSYEKL. The CDR3 loop is CASSQEAVSSYNSPLHF. CDR3 DNA sequence: TGCGCCAGCAGCCAAGAAGCAGTGAGCTCCTATAATTCACCCCTCCACTTT.

This sequence joins TRBV4-1 and TRBJ1-2, with D hard to call. This CDR3 is built from 15 residues. Trimming cost V 1 base and J 5 bases, with 14 bases left between them. Germline V CDR1 and CDR2: MGHRA, YSYEKL. This chain's CDR3 is CASSQVSRWEYGYTF. For the CDR3, the DNA is TGCGCCAGCAGCCAAGTCAGCCGATGGGAGTATGGCTACACCTTC.

The V gene is TRBV11-2, the J gene TRBJ2-1; possible D gene TRBD1, 6 bases. Trimming removed 4 bases at V and 11 bases at J, with 21 bases between. This CDR3 is built from 15 residues. Per germline, CDR1 SGHAT and CDR2 FQNNGV. The CDR3 nucleotides are TGTGCCAGCAGCTCGAACTCCGGACAGCTAAGGAAGCAGTTCTTC. It codes for CASSSNSGQLRKQFF.

The gene calls are TRBV18 and TRBJ2-5; D gene ambiguous. The germline V gene encodes CDR1 KGHSH and CDR2 LQKENI. Trimming pared 2 bases from V and 4 bases from J, leaving 8 bases between. The CDR3 length is 13 residues. DNA for the CDR3: TGTGCCAGCTCACCAGGGTCAGCAGAGACCCAGTACTTC. It yields the protein CASSPGSAETQYF.

CDR3 in amino acids: CASSYSASGNTGELFF. The CDR3 DNA sequence: TGTGCCAGCAGTTACTCGGCTAGCGGGAACACCGGGGAGCTGTTTTTT. V usage is TRBV6-5 and J usage is TRBJ2-2, with 7 bases aligning to TRBD2. Losses at the gene ends were 0 bases for V and 1 base for J; bases not matched to a gene: 2. This CDR3 is built from 16 residues. Germline V gives CDR1 MNHEY, CDR2 SVGAGI.

V and J are TRBV7-9 and TRBJ1-2; 11 bases are shared with TRBD1. Trimming removed 3 bases from V and 5 bases from J; junction bases left unmatched: 8. There are 16 residues in the CDR3. CDR1 SEHNR and CDR2 FQNEAQ come from the germline V gene (reference sequence). CDR3 amino acids: CASSFTDRGPGYGYTF. Written as DNA, the CDR3 is TGTGCCAGCAGCTTCACGGACAGGGGGCCTGGGTATGGCTACACCTTC.

The chain joins TRBV27 to TRBJ2-5, with D perhaps matching TRBD1 or TRBD2 (5 bases each). The CDR3 is 15 residues long. The V end was cut by 0 bases, the J end by 5 bases, with 13 bases between. Germline assignment: CDR1 MNHEY and CDR2 SMNVEV (reference sequence). The CDR3 sequence: CASSLSGRGRETQYF. The CDR3 nucleotides read TGTGCCAGCAGTTTATCGGGCCGGGGCCGGGAGACCCAGTACTTC.

This clone has just one count. CDR3 residues: CASREQGLSNQPQHF. The CDR3 DNA reads as TGTGCCAGCCGCGAACAGGGGCTCAGCAATCAGCCCCAGCATTTT. J is TRBJ1-5 and V is TRBV18, with 7 bases matching TRBD1. Trimming removed 8 bases from V and 1 base from J; junction bases left unmatched: 8. Germline V gene data show CDR1 as KGHSH and CDR2 as LQKENI. The CDR3 has 15 residues.

CDR3 sequence (DNA): TGTGCCAGCAGCTTCATGTACTCTCGCAGCGGGAGGAGAGAGACCCAGTACTTC. As protein: CASSFMYSRSGRRETQYF. The rearrangement links TRBV7-2 to TRBJ2-5; 9 positions agree with TRBD2. Germline assignment: CDR1 SGHTA and CDR2 FQGNSA. CDR3 size: 18 residues. The trim removed 3 bases at V and 4 bases at J, leaving 15 bases unmatched.

The V call is TRBV18, the J call TRBJ1-6; D unclear. The CDR3 length is 15 residues. V was cut by 2 bases and J by 6 bases, with 11 bases left in between. CDR1 KGHSH and CDR2 LQKENI come from the germline V gene. The CDR3 coding sequence is TGTGCCAGCTCACCATTAAGTGAAGCTAATTCACCCCTCCACTTT. Its translation: CASSPLSEANSPLHF.

The chain employs TRBV27 and TRBJ1-2; 12 bases fit TRBD1. The CDR3 runs 14 residues. J lost 6 bases, V lost 7 bases, and 6 bases had no gene match. CDR1 MNHEY and CDR2 SMNVEV come from the germline V gene (reference sequence). The CDR3 DNA reads TGTGCCAGCACTCCGGGACAGGGGGCGCATGGCTACACCTTC. It yields the protein CASTPGQGAHGYTF.

This rearrangement joins TRBV6-1 to TRBJ2-7; possibly TRBD2 for D (6 bases). The CDR3 runs 13 residues. The ends were cut back, 7 bases at V and 2 bases at J, with 12 bases in the middle. Per germline, CDR1 MNHNS and CDR2 SASEGT. The CDR3 DNA follows: TGTGCCAGCAACCCTAGCGCAACCTACGAGCAGTACTTC. This codes for CASNPSATYEQYF.

V gene TRBV6-5 combines with J gene TRBJ1-3; D might be TRBD1 (5 bases). Germline V gene sequence: CDR1 MNHEY, CDR2 SVGAGI. The CDR3 has 14 residues. V lost 5 bases and J 0 bases, leaving 8 bases between the germline ends. The CDR3 reads CASSKTVSGNTIYF. Written as DNA, the CDR3 is TGTGCCAGCAGTAAGACAGTCTCTGGAAACACCATATATTTT.

The J gene is TRBJ1-1, the V gene TRBV5-3; perhaps TRBD1 as D (5 bases). TRBV5-3 is identified as an open reading frame with a role that is uncertain. The CDR3 covers 16 residues. Trimming stripped 6 bases from V and 0 bases from J, with 18 bases between. In DNA, the CDR3 is TGTGCCAGAACATTCGATGGGGGAGGGATGAACACTGAAGCTTTCTTT. Translation: CARTFDGGGMNTEAFF.

J is TRBJ2-2 and V is TRBV5-1; D not certain. The V end was cut by 3 bases, the J end by 4 bases, with 7 bases between. Germline lookup yields CDR1 SGHRS and CDR2 YFSETQ. This CDR3 region has 13 residues. CDR3 sequence: CASSSPPTGELFF. The CDR3, as DNA: TGCGCCAGCAGCTCCCCCCCCACCGGGGAGCTGTTTTTT. The full variable domain, in which reference TRBV5-1 and TRBJ2-2 provide the parts outside the CDR3, is KAGVTQTPRYLIKTRGQQVTLSCSPISGHRSVSWYQQTPGQGLQFLFEYFSETQRNKGNFPGRFSGRQFSNSRSEMNVSTLELGDSALYLCASSSPPTGELFFGEGSRLTVL.

The rearrangement links TRBV5-1 to TRBJ1-5; D gene ambiguous. The CDR3 sequence is 13 residues long. The germline V and J ends were trimmed by 0 bases and 5 bases, with 6 bases remaining between them. Per germline, CDR1 SGHRS and CDR2 YFSETQ. The CDR3 DNA reads as TGCGCCAGCAGCTTGGAGATGGATCAGCCCCAGCATTTT. It codes for CASSLEMDQPQHF.

J is TRBJ1-1 and V is TRBV23-1, with TRBD1 matching 8 bases. TRBV23-1 falls under the ORF class, with uncertain function. The CDR3 runs to 14 residues. The ends lost 4 bases at V and 4 bases at J; junction bases unmatched: 5. CDR3 bases: TGCGCCAGCAGTCGCCACAGGGGGGGCACTGAAGCTTTCTTT. It translates to CASSRHRGGTEAFF.

V is TRBV10-3 and J is TRBJ1-1, with 8 nucleotides matching TRBD1. The CDR3 runs to 17 residues. Germline CDR1 reads ENHRY; CDR2 reads SYGVKD. V was pared by 6 bases and J by 5 bases, with 17 bases of the junction left unmatched. The CDR3 DNA follows: TGTGCCATCAGCCAGGGACAGGCCGCATGGGTGGGGACTGAAGCTTTCTTT. It specifies CAISQGQAAWVGTEAFF.

This clone was seen more than once but under ten times. The chain has TRBV5-4 and TRBJ2-2; unclear D gene. The germline CDR1 and CDR2 sequences are SGHNT and YYREEE (reference sequence). The CDR3 has 15 residues. Trimming pared 0 bases from V and 2 bases from J, leaving 8 bases between. CDR3 protein: CASSLDNSNTGELFF. DNA of the CDR3: TGTGCCAGCAGCTTGGACAACAGCAACACCGGGGAGCTGTTTTTT.

This chain links TRBV11-2 with TRBJ2-5, with 12 bases that match TRBD2. Germline CDR1 reads SGHAT; CDR2 reads FQNNGV. The V segment lost 5 bases and the J segment 2 bases; nucleotides outside the gene matches: 6. The CDR3 is 16 amino acids. CDR3 sequence (DNA): TGTGCCAGCAGCCTGAGGACTAGCGGGAATCAAGAGACCCAGTACTTC. Its protein product is CASSLRTSGNQETQYF.

The chain carries TRBV4-1 and TRBJ2-4; D possibly corresponds to TRBD2 (6 bases). CDR3 length equals 20 residues. Deletions cut 0 bases from V and 0 bases from J, with 21 bases between. Germline V gene sequence: CDR1 MGHRA, CDR2 YSYEKL. The CDR3 DNA reads as TGCGCCAGCAGCCAAGATCTGGGGAGGCTGGTTATGGGAGCCAAAAACATTCAGTACTTC. This codes for CASSQDLGRLVMGAKNIQYF.

Worth noting for this clone: The same CDR3 arises from other DNA sequences in this sample as well. CDR3 in amino acids: CASSLSGTGGYYEQYF. In DNA, the CDR3 is TGTGCCAGCAGTTTATCTGGGACAGGGGGCTACTACGAGCAGTACTTC. The chain is built from TRBV28 and TRBJ2-7; 12 nucleotides align to TRBD1. The germline CDR1 and CDR2 sequences are MDHEN and SYDVKM. The V gene end was trimmed by 1 base and the J gene end by 3 bases; junction bases not matched to a gene: 4. CDR3 length: 16 residues.

The chain joins TRBV7-9 to TRBJ2-7; D is undetermined. Per the germline V gene, CDR1 is SEHNR and CDR2 is FQNEAQ (reference sequence). The CDR3 is 15 amino acids. V shed 3 bases and J shed 1 base, with 13 bases lying between them. This chain's CDR3 is CASSFLDLHSYEQYF. CDR3 coding DNA: TGTGCCAGCAGCTTCTTGGACCTACATTCCTACGAGCAGTACTTC.